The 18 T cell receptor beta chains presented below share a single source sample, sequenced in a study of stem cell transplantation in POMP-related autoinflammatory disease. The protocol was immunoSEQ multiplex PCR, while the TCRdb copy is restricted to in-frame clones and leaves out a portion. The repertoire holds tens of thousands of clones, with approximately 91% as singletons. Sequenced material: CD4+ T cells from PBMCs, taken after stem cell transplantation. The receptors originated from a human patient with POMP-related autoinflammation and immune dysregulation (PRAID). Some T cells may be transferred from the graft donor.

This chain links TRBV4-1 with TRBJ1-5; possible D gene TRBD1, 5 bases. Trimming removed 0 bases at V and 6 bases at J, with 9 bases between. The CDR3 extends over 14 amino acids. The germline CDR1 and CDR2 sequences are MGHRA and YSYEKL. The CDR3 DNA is TGCGCCAGCAGCCAAGAGGGGGGGATTCAGCCCCAGCATTTT. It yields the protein CASSQEGGIQPQHF.

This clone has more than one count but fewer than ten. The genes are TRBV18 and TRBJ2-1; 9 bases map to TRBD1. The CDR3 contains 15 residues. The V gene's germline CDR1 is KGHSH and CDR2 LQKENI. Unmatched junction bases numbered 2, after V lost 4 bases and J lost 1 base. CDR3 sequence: CASSRGTGSYNEQFF. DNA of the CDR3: TGTGCCAGCTCACGGGGGACAGGGTCCTACAATGAGCAGTTCTTC.

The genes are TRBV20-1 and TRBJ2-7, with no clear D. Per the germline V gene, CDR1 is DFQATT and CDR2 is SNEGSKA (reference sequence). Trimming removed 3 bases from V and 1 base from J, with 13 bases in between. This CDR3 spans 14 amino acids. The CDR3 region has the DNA TGCAGTGCTAGTCTTCAGGTCCGATCCTACGAGCAGTACTTC. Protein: CSASLQVRSYEQYF.

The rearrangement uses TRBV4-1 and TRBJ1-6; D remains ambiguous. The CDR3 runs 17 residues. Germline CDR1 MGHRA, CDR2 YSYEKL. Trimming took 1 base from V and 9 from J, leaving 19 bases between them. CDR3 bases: TGCGCCAGCAGCCAAGGTCTCGCATTCGGTATCGGTTCACCCCTCCACTTT. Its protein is CASSQGLAFGIGSPLHF.

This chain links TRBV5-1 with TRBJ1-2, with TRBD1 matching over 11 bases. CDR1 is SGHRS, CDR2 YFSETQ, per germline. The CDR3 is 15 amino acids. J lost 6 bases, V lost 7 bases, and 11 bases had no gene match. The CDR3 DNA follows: TGCGCCAGCCGATTACCGGGACAGGGGGAGGATGGCTACACCTTC. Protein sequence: CASRLPGQGEDGYTF.

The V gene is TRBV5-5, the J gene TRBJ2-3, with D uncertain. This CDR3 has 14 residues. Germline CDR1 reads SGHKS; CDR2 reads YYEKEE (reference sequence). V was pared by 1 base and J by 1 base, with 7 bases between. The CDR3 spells CASSLLLGTDTQYF. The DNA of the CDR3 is TGTGCCAGCAGCTTGTTGCTGGGCACAGATACGCAGTATTTT.

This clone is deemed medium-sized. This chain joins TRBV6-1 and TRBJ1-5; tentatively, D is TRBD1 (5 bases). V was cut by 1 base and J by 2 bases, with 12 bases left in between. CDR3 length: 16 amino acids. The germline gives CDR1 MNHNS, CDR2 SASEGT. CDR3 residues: CASSEVEGMGNQPQHF. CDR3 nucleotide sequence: TGTGCCAGCAGTGAAGTCGAGGGGATGGGCAATCAGCCCCAGCATTTT.

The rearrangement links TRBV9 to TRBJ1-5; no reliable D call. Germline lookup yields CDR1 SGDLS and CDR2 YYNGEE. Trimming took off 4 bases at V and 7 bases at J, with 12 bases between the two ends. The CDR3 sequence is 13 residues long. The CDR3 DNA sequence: TGTGCCAGCAGCCCAACTCTGGGGCAGCCCCAGCATTTT. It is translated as CASSPTLGQPQHF.

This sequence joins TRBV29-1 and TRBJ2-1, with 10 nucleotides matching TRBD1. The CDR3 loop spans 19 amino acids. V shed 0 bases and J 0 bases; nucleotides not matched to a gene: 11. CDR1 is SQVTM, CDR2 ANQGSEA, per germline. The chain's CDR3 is CSVEDMPGQGKSSYNEQFF. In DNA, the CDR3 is TGCAGCGTTGAAGATATGCCGGGACAGGGGAAGAGCTCCTACAATGAGCAGTTCTTC.

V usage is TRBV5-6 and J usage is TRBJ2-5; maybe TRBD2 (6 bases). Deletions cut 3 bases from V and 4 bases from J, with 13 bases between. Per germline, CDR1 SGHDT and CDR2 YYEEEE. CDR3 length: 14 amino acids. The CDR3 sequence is CASSSAGRVETQYF. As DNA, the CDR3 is TGTGCCAGCAGCTCAGCGGGCAGGGTAGAGACCCAGTACTTC.

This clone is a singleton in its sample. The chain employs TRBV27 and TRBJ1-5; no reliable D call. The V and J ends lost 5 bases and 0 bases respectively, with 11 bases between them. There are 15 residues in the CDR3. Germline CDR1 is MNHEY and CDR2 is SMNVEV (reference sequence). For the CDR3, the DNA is TGTGCCAGCAGTCCGATTTCCGATAGCAATCAGCCCCAGCATTTT. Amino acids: CASSPISDSNQPQHF.

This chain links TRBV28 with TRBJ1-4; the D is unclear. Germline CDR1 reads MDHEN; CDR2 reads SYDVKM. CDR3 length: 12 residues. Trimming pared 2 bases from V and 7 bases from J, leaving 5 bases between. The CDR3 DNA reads TGTGCCAGCAGTTTACGGATTGAAAAACTGTTTTTT. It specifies CASSLRIEKLFF.

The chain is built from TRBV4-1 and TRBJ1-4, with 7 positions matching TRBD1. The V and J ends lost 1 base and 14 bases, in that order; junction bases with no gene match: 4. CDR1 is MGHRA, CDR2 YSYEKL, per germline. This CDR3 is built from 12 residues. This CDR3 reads CASSQARGMLFF. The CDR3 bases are TGCGCCAGCAGCCAAGCCAGGGGGATGCTGTTTTTT.

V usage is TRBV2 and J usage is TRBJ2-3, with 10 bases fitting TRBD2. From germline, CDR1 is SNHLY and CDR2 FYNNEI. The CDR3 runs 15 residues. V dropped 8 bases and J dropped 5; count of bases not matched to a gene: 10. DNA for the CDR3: TGTGCCAGCGAGGGCGGGCAGCGGGGGGGAGATACGCAGTATTTT. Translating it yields CASEGGQRGGDTQYF.

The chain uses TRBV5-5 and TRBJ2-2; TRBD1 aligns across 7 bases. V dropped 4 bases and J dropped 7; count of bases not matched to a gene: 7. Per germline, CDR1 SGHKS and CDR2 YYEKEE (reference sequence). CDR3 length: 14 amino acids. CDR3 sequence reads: CASSAEQGIGELFF. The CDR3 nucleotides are TGTGCCAGCAGCGCAGAACAGGGGATCGGGGAGCTGTTTTTT.

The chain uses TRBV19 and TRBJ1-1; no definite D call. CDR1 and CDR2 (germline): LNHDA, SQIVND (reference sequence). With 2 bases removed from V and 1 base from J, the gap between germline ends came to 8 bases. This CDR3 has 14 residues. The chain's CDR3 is CASSIQLGNTEAFF. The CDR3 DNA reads TGTGCCAGTAGTATACAACTGGGGAACACTGAAGCTTTCTTT.

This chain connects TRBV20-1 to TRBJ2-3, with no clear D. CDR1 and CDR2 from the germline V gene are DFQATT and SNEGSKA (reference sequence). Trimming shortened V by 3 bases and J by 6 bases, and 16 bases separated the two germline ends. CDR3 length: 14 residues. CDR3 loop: CSASFSSVVDTQYF. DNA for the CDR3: TGCAGTGCTAGTTTTAGCAGTGTCGTGGATACGCAGTATTTT.

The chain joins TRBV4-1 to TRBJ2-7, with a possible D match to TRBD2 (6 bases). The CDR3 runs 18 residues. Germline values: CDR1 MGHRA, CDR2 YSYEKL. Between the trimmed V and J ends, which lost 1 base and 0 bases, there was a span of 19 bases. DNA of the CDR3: TGCGCCAGCAGCCAAGTCAGAGCGGCGGGGAGACTCTCCTACGAGCAGTACTTC. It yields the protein CASSQVRAAGRLSYEQYF.